Listed below are T cell receptor beta chains from one sample, sequenced in a study of blood T cell repertoires in COVID-19. Produced via immunoSEQ multiplex PCR; TCRdb's table is partial and in-frame only. The sample carries 40,000 or so clones, roughly nine tenths recorded once. The specimen sequenced was peripheral blood. Receptors originate from a woman aged 30 to 39 in a cohort sampled during active COVID-19. CDR3s include the opening cysteine and the closing phenylalanine or tryptophan. A D gene is named only where the DNA matches it firmly.

D gene	J gene	V gene	CDR3 length	CDR3 protein
.	TRBJ1-1	TRBV30	13	CAWSGQPNTEAFF
TRBD1	TRBJ2-5	TRBV6-5	14	CASRDRGLSETQYF
TRBD2	TRBJ2-2	TRBV30	18	CAWSRGLAGVNLHGELFF
.	TRBJ2-5	TRBV27	13	CASSLLGSGVQYF
.	TRBJ2-7	TRBV4-2	14	CASSQEWGVYEQYF
TRBD2	TRBJ2-1	TRBV4-3	16	CASSQEPWTSGNEQFF
.	TRBJ1-2	TRBV6-5	15	CASSPLGAGQGGYTF
TRBD1	TRBJ1-3	TRBV7-2	15	CASSLGQGKGNTIYF
.	TRBJ2-1	TRBV24-1	13	CATTGDSYNEQFF
TRBD2	TRBJ2-7	TRBV27	16	CASSLLVAGGSYEQYF
TRBD1	TRBJ1-2	TRBV12-5	14	CASGVDRALSGYTF
TRBD2	TRBJ2-3	TRBV12-3/TRBV12-4	13	CASGLAGGDTQYF
TRBD1	TRBJ1-2	TRBV7-2	15	CASSLEGQGAGGYTF
.	TRBJ2-5	TRBV6-2/TRBV6-3	15	CASSSYRENRETQYF
TRBD2	TRBJ2-7	TRBV28	14	CASSYGTRIHEQYF
TRBD1	TRBJ1-2	TRBV7-6	14	CASSRPTGAGGYTF
.	TRBJ2-6	TRBV3-1/TRBV3-2	15	CASSQQRSGANVLTF
TRBD1	TRBJ2-2	TRBV24-1	17	CATSDLGTGADTGELFF
TRBD2	TRBJ2-7	TRBV7-8	15	CASSAGLAGEVRQYF
.	TRBJ2-1	TRBV14	16	CASSQFAGFIYNEQFF
TRBD2	TRBJ2-7	TRBV7-3	15	CASSSKFLAGREQYF
.	TRBJ2-3	TRBV4-3	15	CASSPAGAGTGTQYF
TRBD2	TRBJ2-5	TRBV28	14	CASMPAGSQETQYF
TRBD2	TRBJ2-7	TRBV9	15	CASSQGTSGTYEQYF
.	TRBJ2-1	TRBV24-1	14	CATSGQGSYNEQFF
.	TRBJ2-1	TRBV6-5	14	CATAERASYNEQFF
TRBD1	TRBJ2-1	TRBV7-6	16	CASSTTGALPQNEQFF
.	TRBJ2-5	TRBV7-3	13	CASSKGGAETQYF
TRBD1	TRBJ1-2	TRBV2	15	CASSVRDRGLEGYTF
.	TRBJ2-4	TRBV19	16	CASSISLGATKNIQYF
TRBD1	TRBJ2-7	TRBV24-1	16	CATSDARDRGSYEQYF
.	TRBJ2-3	TRBV27	17	CASSFSLGGGATDTQYF
TRBD1	TRBJ2-3	TRBV13	17	CASSQPAGGPLTDTQYF
TRBD2	TRBJ2-7	TRBV4-2	16	CASSQALAGGTYEQYF
TRBD1	TRBJ1-4	TRBV24-1	12	CATQGANEKLFF